Reported below is one TCR beta chain. A much larger clone sits a single nucleotide away, making a read error possible. Trimming removed 5 bases from V and 5 bases from J, with 15 bases in between. The CDR3 consists of 13 residues. Germline-derived CDR1 and CDR2 are DFQATT and SNEGSKA (reference sequence). This specimen comes from a study of spatial heterogeneity in lung cancer. Time point of the sample: sample taken at primary tumor resection. The roughly 68 donors had untreated early-stage non-small cell lung cancer. TCRdb processed the 5' RACE reads anew with MiXCR; each CDR3 protein has one entry. Altogether some 78,000 distinct CDR3 sequences are present, about 8.5% being singletons, with the ten largest covering roughly 7%.

This sequence joins TRBV20-1 and TRBJ2-5, with D possibly matching TRBD2 (6 bases). The sequences come from PBMCs, collected at surgery. The receptor was derived from a male donor with early-stage non-small cell lung cancer. Here the CDR3 DNA reads TGCAGTGCTGCCCGGGGACTGGGGGAGACCCAGTACTTC. Protein product: CSAARGLGETQYF.